Given below is one TCR beta chain in context. The antigen remains undetermined. The data belong to a study of cytomegalovirus exposure and HLA in healthy donors. The germline CDR1 and CDR2 sequences are MNHEY and SMNVEV (reference sequence). The CDR3 has 13 residues. Between the trimmed V and J ends, which lost 4 bases and 0 bases, there was a span of 6 bases. PCR used 60 Vbeta primers and 13 Jbeta primers. Measured with immunoSEQ multiplex PCR; TCRdb has only the in-frame clones, and not every one. The table shows fewer than 150,000 clones, with 70% to 80% occurring only once. Study-level findings and limits: An analysis was carried out later, and it reportedly showed fewer N-insertions in an Asian-associated ancestry cluster than the roughly 700-donor mean. A later analysis found TCR association rates differed by HLA locus, highest for DRB1 and lowest for HLA-C.

Material: PBMCs. The genes are TRBV27 and TRBJ2-5; no reliable D call. The sequence was obtained from a woman between 35 and 50 years old in good health and CMV-seropositive. CDR3 in DNA: TGTGCCAGCAGTTCCCCGTACCAAGAGACCCAGTACTTC. This codes for CASSSPYQETQYF.